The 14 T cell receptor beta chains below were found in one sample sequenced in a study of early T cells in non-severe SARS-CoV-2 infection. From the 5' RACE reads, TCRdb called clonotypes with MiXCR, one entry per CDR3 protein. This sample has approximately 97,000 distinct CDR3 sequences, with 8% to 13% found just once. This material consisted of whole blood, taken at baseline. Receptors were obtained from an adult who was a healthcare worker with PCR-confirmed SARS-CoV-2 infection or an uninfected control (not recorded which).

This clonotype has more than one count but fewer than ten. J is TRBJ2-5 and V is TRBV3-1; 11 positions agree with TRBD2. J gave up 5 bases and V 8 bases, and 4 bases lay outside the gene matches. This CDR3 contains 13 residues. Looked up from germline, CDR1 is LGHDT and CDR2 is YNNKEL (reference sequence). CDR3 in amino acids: CASLLAGVETQYF. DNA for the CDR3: TGTGCCAGCTTACTAGCGGGGGTTGAGACCCAGTACTTC.

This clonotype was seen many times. Here the CDR3 reads CASSALGGDSTEAFF. CDR3 sequence (DNA): TGTGCCAGCTCGGCGCTTGGAGGCGATTCCACTGAAGCTTTCTTT. The J gene is TRBJ1-1, the V gene TRBV18; the D is unclear. V lost 6 bases to trimming and J lost 4 bases, with 18 bases between them. This CDR3 region has 15 residues. From germline, CDR1 is KGHSH and CDR2 LQKENI.

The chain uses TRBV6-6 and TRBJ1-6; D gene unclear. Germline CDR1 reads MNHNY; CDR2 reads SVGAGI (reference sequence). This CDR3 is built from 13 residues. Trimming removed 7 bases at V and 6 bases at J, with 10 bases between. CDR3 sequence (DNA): TGTGCCAGCAACGACAACTCTAATTCACCCCTCCACTTT. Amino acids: CASNDNSNSPLHF.

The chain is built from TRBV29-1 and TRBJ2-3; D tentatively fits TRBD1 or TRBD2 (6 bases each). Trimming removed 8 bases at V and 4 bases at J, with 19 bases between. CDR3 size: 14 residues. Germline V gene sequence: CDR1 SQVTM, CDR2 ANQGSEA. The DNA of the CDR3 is TGCAGCTTTGTGAGGGGGGTTGGGTCAGATACGCAGTATTTT. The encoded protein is CSFVRGVGSDTQYF.

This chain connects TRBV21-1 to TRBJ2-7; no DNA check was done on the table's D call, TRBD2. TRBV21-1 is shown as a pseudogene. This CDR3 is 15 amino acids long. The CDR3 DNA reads TGTGCCAGCAGCACCATGGGGACTAGTAGTTACGAGCAGTACTTC. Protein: CASSTMGTSSYEQYF.

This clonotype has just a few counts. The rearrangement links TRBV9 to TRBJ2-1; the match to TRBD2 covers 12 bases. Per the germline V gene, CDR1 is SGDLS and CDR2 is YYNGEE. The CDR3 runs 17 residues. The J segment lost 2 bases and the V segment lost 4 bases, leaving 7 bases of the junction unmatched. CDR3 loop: CASSLRTSGNPYNEQFF. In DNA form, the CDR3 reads TGTGCCAGCAGCTTACGGACTAGCGGGAATCCCTACAATGAGCAGTTCTTC.

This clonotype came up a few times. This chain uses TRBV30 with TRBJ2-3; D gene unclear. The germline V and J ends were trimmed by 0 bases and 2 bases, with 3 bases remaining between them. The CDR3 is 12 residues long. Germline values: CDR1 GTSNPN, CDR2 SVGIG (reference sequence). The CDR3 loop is CAWSVLTDTQYF. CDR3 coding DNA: TGTGCCTGGAGTGTACTCACAGATACGCAGTATTTT. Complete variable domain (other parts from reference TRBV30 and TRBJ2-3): SQTIHQWPATLVQPVGSPLSLECTVEGTSNPNLYWYRQAAGRGLQLLFYSVGIGQISSEVPQNLSASRPQDRQFILSSKKLLLSDSGFYLCAWSVLTDTQYFGPGTRLTVL.

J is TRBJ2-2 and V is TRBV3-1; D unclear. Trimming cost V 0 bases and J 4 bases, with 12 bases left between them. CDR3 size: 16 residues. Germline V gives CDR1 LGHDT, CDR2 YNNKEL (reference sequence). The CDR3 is CASSQDPGRSTGELFF. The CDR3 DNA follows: TGTGCCAGCAGCCAAGATCCGGGCAGATCCACCGGGGAGCTGTTTTTT.

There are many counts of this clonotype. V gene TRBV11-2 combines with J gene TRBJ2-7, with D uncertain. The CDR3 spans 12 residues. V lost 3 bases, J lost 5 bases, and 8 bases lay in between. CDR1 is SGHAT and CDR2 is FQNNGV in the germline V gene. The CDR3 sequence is CASSFPRNEQYF. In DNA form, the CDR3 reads TGTGCCAGCAGCTTTCCCCGTAACGAGCAGTACTTC.

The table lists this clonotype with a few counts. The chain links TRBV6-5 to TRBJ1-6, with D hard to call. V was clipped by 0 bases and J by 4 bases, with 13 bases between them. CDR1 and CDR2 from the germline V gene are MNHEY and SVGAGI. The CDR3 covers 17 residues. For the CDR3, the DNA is TGTGCCAGCAGTTACTCGAAACGGGCAGCTTATAATTCACCCCTCCACTTT. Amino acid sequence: CASSYSKRAAYNSPLHF.

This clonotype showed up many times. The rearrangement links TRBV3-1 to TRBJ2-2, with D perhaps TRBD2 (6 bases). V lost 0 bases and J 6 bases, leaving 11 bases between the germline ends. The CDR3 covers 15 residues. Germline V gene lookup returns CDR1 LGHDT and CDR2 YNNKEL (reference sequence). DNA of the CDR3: TGTGCCAGCAGCCAAGATGGGCTAGCGCCCGGGGAGCTGTTTTTT. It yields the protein CASSQDGLAPGELFF.

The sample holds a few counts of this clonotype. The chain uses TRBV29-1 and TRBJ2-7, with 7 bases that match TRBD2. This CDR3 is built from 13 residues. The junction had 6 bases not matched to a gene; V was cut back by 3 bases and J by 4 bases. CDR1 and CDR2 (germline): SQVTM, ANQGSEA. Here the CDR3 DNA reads TGCAGCGTTGAGGGGACTACTCGATACGAGCAGTACTTC. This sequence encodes CSVEGTTRYEQYF.

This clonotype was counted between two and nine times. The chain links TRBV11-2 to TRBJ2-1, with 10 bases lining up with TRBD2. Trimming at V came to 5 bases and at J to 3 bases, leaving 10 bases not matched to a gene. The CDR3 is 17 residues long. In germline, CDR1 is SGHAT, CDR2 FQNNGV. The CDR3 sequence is CASSPPSGRIRYNEQFF. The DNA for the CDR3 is TGTGCCAGCAGCCCCCCTAGCGGGAGAATTCGCTACAATGAGCAGTTCTTC.

CDR3 DNA: TGTGCCACCAGTGATTCGAGCGGGGGGGCGTTTATTACAGATACGCAGTATTTT. It codes for CATSDSSGGAFITDTQYF. This chain joins TRBV24-1 and TRBJ2-3; TRBD2 aligns across 10 bases. This CDR3 contains 18 residues. The germline gives CDR1 KGHDR, CDR2 SFDVKD. With 2 bases clipped from V and 3 bases from J, the junction kept 10 bases outside the gene matches.